This TCR beta chain stems from a study of blood T cell repertoires in COVID-19 (dated by TCRdb to 2018 to 2020). Broadly, across the study: Collaborator samples came from the United States, Italy and Spain and covered acute and convalescent phases of COVID-19. The prospective study material was composed of cDNA or gDNA derived from T cells, B-cell-depleted T cells, or PBMCs. A freely available public database, intended as a resource for researchers studying the immune response to SARS-CoV-2, is where the repertoires were released. Where available, HLA class I and class II types were obtained from metadata supplied by the sample provider rather than from assay-based typing. Samples came from the ongoing ImmuneRACE study (first 160 participants) plus 1,254 subjects from 6 global collaborators. The sample metadata nearly always contained a de-identified subject ID, COVID-19 status, age in years and sex. The dataset comprised deeply sampled blood TCRbeta repertoires from subjects exposed to, actively infected with, or recovered from COVID-19.

TCRbeta CDR3 regions were amplified from genomic DNA by means of the immunoSEQ Assay, a bias-controlled multiplex PCR. The study's own analysis went as follows. The number of nucleated cells in each sample was estimated from the amplification of reference gene primers within the assay. To quantify the absolute abundance of each unique TCRbeta CDR3 rearrangement, sequence reads were collapsed and filtered. For each sample, productive Simpson clonality was calculated as the square root of Simpson's diversity index across productive rearrangements. TCRdb stores this immuneACCESS table with in-frame sequences only. Part of the clones is absent; in the studies checked, under half of the shortfall reflects unresolved V genes, and no reason is known for the rest. The V and J calls and clone size were taken over from that table, and D and trimming were inferred from the DNA. The sample contains 490,000 or so clones, approximately 86% of them found a single time. Together, the top ten hold under 9.5% of the sample.

In the prospective study, participants were roughly 18 to 95 years old, resided in approximately 22 geographic areas of the United States, and were enrolled through a virtual design. In the prospective study, participants were assigned to cohorts based on the clinical history participants reported in a screening survey and a study questionnaire. ImmuneRACE Cohort 3 recovered participants were defined by two consecutive negative NP/OP PCR tests, healthcare professional clearance, or symptom resolution. In the prospective study, mobile phlebotomists collected whole blood, serum and a nasopharyngeal or oropharyngeal swab from each participant. Over a roughly 2-month period, participants in the prospective study had the option of providing additional blood draws and questionnaires. Prospective study blood samples were shipped either frozen or at room temperature before DNA extraction. In the case of this clone: Its target antigen remains unknown. No base-level quality is on record; no much larger clone is a single base apart.

General findings and caveats noted by the study authors: Clinical and demographic metadata were provided uncurated, with the amount varying by source and participant.

From cysteine to phenylalanine, the CDR3 is 13 amino acids long. Of the read, only the CDR3 DNA is kept; its 39 bases are in frame from base 1. CDR1 KGHDR and CDR2 SFDVKD were looked up in the germline V gene. V and J are truncated by 7 bases and 0 bases respectively, leaving an intervening sequence of 6 bases. This receptor was obtained from an older woman who had recovered from COVID-19. The sequenced material came from PBMCs or T cells enriched from blood (not recorded which). The chain is assembled from TRBV24-1 and TRBJ1-3; too little of a D gene remains to name it. The CDR3 has the sequence CATSTSSGNTIYF. The DNA is TGTGCCACCAGCACGAGCTCTGGAAACACCATATATTTT.